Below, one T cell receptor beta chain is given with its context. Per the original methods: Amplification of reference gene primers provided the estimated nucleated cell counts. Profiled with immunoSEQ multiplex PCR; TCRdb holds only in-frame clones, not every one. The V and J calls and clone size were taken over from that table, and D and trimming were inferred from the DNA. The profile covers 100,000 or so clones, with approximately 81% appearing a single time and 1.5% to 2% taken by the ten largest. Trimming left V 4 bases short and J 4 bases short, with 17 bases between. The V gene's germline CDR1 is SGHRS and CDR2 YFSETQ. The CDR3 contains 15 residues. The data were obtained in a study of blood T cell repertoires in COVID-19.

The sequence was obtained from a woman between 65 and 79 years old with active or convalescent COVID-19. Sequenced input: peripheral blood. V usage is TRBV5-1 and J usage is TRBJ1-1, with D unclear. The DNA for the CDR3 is TGCGCCAGCAGCAGTTCGGCGGGGAGGACCACTGAAGCTTTCTTT. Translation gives CASSSSAGRTTEAFF. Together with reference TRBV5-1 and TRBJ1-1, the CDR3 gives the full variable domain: KAGVTQTPRYLIKTRGQQVTLSCSPISGHRSVSWYQQTPGQGLQFLFEYFSETQRNKGNFPGRFSGRQFSNSRSEMNVSTLELGDSALYLCASSSSAGRTTEAFFGQGTRLTVV.